This TCR beta chain was sequenced for a study of blood T cell repertoires in COVID-19. Study background: Material from acute and convalescent COVID-19 was sourced from the United States, Italy and Spain. Sources were T cells, B-cell-depleted T cells, or PBMCs; the material itself was cDNA or gDNA.

Germline assignment: CDR1 LGHNA and CDR2 YNFKEQ. CDR3 length: 15 residues. With 0 bases removed from V and 2 bases from J, the gap between germline ends came to 11 bases. Original analysis: Nucleated cell counts were estimated from reference gene primer amplification. The method was immunoSEQ multiplex PCR; TCRdb's version includes in-frame clones alone and lacks a portion of them. V and J calls and clone size are as listed in that table; D and trimming were resolved from the DNA. The repertoire holds some 250,000 clones, with about 80% as singletons. The source is a woman older than 75 with acute or convalescent COVID-19. This chain joins TRBV4-2 and TRBJ2-7; possibly TRBD1 for D (6 bases). The sample was peripheral blood. The CDR3, as DNA: TGTGCCAGCAGCCAAGATAGGGACACAGCCTACGAGCAGTACTTC. Amino acid sequence: CASSQDRDTAYEQYF.